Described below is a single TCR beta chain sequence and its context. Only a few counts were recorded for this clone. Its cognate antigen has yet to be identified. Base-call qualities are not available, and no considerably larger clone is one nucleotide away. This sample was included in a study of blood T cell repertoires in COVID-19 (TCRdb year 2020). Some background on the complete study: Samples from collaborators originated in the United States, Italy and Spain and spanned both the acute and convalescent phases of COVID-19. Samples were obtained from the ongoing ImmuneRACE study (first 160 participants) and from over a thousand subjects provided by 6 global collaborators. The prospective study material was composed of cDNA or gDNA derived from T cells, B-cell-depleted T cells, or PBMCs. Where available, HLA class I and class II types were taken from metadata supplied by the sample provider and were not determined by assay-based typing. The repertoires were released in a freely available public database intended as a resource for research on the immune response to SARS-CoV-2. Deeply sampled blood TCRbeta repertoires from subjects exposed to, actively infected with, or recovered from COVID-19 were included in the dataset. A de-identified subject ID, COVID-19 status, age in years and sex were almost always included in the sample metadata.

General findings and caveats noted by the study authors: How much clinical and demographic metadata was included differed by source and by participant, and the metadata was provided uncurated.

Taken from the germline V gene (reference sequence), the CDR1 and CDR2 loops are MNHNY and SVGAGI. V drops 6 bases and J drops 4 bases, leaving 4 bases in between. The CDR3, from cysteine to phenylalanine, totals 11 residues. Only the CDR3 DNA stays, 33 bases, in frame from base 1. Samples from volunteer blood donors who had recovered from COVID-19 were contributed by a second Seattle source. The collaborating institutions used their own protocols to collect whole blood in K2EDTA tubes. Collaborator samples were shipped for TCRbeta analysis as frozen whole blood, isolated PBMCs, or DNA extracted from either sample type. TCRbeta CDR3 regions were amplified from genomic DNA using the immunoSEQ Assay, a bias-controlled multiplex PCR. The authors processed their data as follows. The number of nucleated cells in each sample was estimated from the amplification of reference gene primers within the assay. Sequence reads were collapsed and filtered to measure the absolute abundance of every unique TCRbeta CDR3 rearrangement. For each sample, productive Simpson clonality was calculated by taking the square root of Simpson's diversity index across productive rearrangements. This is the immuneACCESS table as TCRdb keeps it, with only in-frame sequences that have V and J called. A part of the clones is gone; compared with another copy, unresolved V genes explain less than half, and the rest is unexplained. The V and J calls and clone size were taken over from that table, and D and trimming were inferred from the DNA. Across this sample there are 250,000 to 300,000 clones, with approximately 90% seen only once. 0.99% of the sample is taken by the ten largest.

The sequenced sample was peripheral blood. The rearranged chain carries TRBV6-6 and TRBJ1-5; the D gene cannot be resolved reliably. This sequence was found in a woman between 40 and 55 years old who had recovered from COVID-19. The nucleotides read TGTGCCAGCAGCCCGAATCAGCCCCAGCATTTT. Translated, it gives CASSPNQPQHF.